The 11 T cell receptor beta chains in this list originate from one sample, sequenced in a study of blood T cell repertoires in COVID-19. TCRdb keeps only in-frame clones here, not all; method: immunoSEQ multiplex PCR. The sample has around 140,000 clones, about 80% seen once; the top ten hold around 3.7%. Input material: peripheral blood. Every receptor here comes from a man in his 70s who had recovered from COVID-19.

The chain combines TRBV30 with TRBJ2-7, with 9 bases that match TRBD2. V lost 1 base to trimming and J lost 4 bases; unmatched junction nucleotides: 11. CDR1 is GTSNPN, CDR2 SVGIG, per germline (reference sequence). The CDR3 runs to 16 residues. The CDR3 spells CAWSGIAGALLYEQYF. DNA for the CDR3: TGTGCCTGGAGTGGTATAGCGGGAGCACTTTTGTACGAGCAGTACTTC. The full variable domain, its missing parts supplied by reference TRBV30 and TRBJ2-7, is SQTIHQWPATLVQPVGSPLSLECTVEGTSNPNLYWYRQAAGRGLQLLFYSVGIGQISSEVPQNLSASRPQDRQFILSSKKLLLSDSGFYLCAWSGIAGALLYEQYFGPGTRLTVT.

The CDR3 DNA reads as TGCGCCAGCAGCTTGGCATTAGCAGAGACCCAGTACTTC. Its translation is CASSLALAETQYF. The genes are TRBV5-1 and TRBJ2-5; D is uncertain. The CDR3 covers 13 residues. Per the germline V gene, CDR1 is SGHRS and CDR2 is YFSETQ. Trimming took off 0 bases at V and 4 bases at J, with 7 bases between the two ends.

The chain is built from TRBV6-5 and TRBJ2-5, with D unresolved. This CDR3 spans 14 amino acids. Trimming removed 2 bases at V and 4 bases at J, with 11 bases between. CDR1 is MNHEY, CDR2 SVGAGI, per germline. The CDR3 nucleotides read TGTGCCAGCAGTTACCGGGTTCCGCGAGAGACCCAGTACTTC. Amino acids: CASSYRVPRETQYF.

V is TRBV5-6 and J is TRBJ1-3, with D perhaps TRBD1 (6 bases). Germline V lookup: CDR1 SGHDT, CDR2 YYEEEE. The CDR3 runs to 16 residues. Trimming removed 4 bases from V and 0 bases from J, with 14 bases in between. CDR3 nucleotides: TGTGCCAGCAGCCGTTCAGGGGTTGGCTCTGGAAACACCATATATTTT. Protein sequence: CASSRSGVGSGNTIYF.

The chain combines TRBV28 with TRBJ1-1; a weak D match, TRBD1 (5 bases). Germline CDR1 reads MDHEN; CDR2 reads SYDVKM. This CDR3 is 13 amino acids long. The V gene lost 1 base and the J gene lost 3 bases, with 6 bases spanning the gap. CDR3 in amino acids: CASSLSGYTEAFF. The CDR3 DNA follows: TGTGCCAGCAGTTTATCAGGGTACACTGAAGCTTTCTTT. Together with reference TRBV28 and TRBJ1-1, the CDR3 gives the full variable domain: DVKVTQSSRYLVKRTGEKVFLECVQDMDHENMFWYRQDPGLGLRLIYFSYDVKMKEKGDIPEGYSVSREKKERFSLILESASTNQTSMYLCASSLSGYTEAFFGQGTRLTVV.

This clone was counted between two and nine times. The chain uses TRBV11-2 and TRBJ1-2; 10 bases are shared with TRBD1. From germline, CDR1 is SGHAT and CDR2 FQNNGV. This CDR3 has 15 residues. Germline trimming cut 1 base from V and 4 bases from J; bases unmatched to any gene: 3. CDR3 nucleotides: TGTGCCAGCAGCTTAGGGGACAGGGGTTTCTATGGCTACACCTTC. Encoded protein: CASSLGDRGFYGYTF.

The rearrangement joins TRBV18 to TRBJ2-4; D might be TRBD2 (5 bases). Germline CDR1 KGHSH, CDR2 LQKENI. CDR3 length equals 13 residues. V was pared by 2 bases and J by 11 bases, with 13 bases between. CDR3 loop: CASSPGSQKVQYF. The CDR3 region has the DNA TGTGCCAGCTCACCAGGGAGCCAAAAGGTTCAGTACTTC.

The sample holds a few counts of this clone. The rearrangement uses TRBV18 and TRBJ1-3, with D unclear. Germline lookup yields CDR1 KGHSH and CDR2 LQKENI. V was shortened by 3 bases and J by 3 bases, with 12 bases between the two germline ends. This CDR3 has 15 residues. CDR3 in amino acids: CASSPPGRNGNTIYF. CDR3 bases: TGTGCCAGCTCACCCCCAGGCAGAAATGGAAACACCATATATTTT.

The chain is built from TRBV9 and TRBJ2-7; 10 nucleotides align to TRBD2. Trimming removed 6 bases from V and 3 bases from J; junction bases left unmatched: 12. Germline-derived CDR1 and CDR2 are SGDLS and YYNGEE. The CDR3 has 16 residues. In DNA, the CDR3 is TGTGCCAGCACCCCCCGGGTAGCGGGAGGCAACTACGAGCAGTACTTC. It yields the protein CASTPRVAGGNYEQYF.

The chain employs TRBV2 and TRBJ2-4, with 7 bases identical to TRBD1. V shed 7 bases and J 9 bases; nucleotides not matched to a gene: 12. The CDR3 runs 14 residues. Germline V gene lookup returns CDR1 SNHLY and CDR2 FYNNEI. The CDR3 region has the DNA TGTGCCAGCACGGAGCAGGGGGTGGCGAGCATTCAGTACTTC. Its translation: CASTEQGVASIQYF.

The chain joins TRBV6-5 to TRBJ2-2, with a tentative D call TRBD2 (5 bases). The germline V and J ends were trimmed by 3 bases and 8 bases, with 13 bases remaining between them. Germline V CDR1 and CDR2: MNHEY, SVGAGI. The CDR3 spans 14 residues. CDR3 DNA: TGTGCCAGCAGTTATCTAGCCCGAGGGGGGGAGCTGTTTTTT. It codes for CASSYLARGGELFF.